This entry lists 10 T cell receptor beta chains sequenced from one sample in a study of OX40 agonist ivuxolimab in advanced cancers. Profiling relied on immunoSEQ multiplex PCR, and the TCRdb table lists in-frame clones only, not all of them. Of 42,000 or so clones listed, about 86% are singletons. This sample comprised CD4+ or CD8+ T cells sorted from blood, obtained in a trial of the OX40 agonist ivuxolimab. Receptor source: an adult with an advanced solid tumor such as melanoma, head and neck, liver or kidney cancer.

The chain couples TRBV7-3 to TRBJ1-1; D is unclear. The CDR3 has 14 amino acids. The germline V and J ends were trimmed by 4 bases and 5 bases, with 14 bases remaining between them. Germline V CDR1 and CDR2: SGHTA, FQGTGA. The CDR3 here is CASSSRAGRTEAFF. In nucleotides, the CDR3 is TGTGCCAGCAGCTCTCGAGCAGGTCGAACTGAAGCTTTCTTT. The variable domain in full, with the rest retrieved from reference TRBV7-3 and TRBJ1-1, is GAGVSQTPSNKVTEKGKYVELRCDPISGHTALYWYRQSLGQGPEFLIYFQGTGAADDSGLPNDRFFAVRPEGSVSTLKIQRTERGDSAVYLCASSSRAGRTEAFFGQGTRLTVV.

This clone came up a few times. The CDR3 sequence is CASISDGNQPQHF. CDR3 sequence (DNA): TGTGCCAGCATTTCGGACGGCAATCAGCCCCAGCATTTT. J is TRBJ1-5 and V is TRBV2, with unresolved D. The CDR3 is made up of 13 amino acids. Trimming stripped 7 bases from V and 2 bases from J, with 9 bases between. Germline CDR1 reads SNHLY; CDR2 reads FYNNEI.

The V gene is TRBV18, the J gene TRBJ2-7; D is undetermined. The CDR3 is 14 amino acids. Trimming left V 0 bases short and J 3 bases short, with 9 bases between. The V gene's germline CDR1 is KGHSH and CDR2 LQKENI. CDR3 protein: CASSPPSTVYEQYF. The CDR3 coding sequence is TGTGCCAGCTCACCACCGTCGACGGTCTACGAGCAGTACTTC. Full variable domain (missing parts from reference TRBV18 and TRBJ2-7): NAGVMQNPRHLVRRRGQEARLRCSPMKGHSHVYWYRQLPEEGLKFMVYLQKENIIDESGMPKERFSAEFPKEGPSILRIQQVVRGDSAAYFCASSPPSTVYEQYFGPGTRLTVT.

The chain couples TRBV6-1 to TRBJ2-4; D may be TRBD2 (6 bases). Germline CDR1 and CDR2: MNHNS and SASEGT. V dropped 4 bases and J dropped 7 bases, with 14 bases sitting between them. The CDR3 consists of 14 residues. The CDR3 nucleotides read TGTGCCAGCAGTGGGGACTCCCGGGGTAACATTCAGTACTTC. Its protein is CASSGDSRGNIQYF.

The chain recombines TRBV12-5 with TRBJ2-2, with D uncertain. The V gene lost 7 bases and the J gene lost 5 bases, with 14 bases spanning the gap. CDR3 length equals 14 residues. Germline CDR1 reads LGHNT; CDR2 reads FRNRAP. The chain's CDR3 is CASAPNFGTGELFF. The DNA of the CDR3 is TGTGCTAGTGCTCCAAATTTTGGGACCGGGGAGCTGTTTTTT.

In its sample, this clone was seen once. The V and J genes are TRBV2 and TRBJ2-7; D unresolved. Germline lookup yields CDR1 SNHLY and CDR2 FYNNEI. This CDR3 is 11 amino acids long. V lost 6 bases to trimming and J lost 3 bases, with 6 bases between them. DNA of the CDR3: TGTGCCAGCAGACAAAACTACGAGCAGTACTTC. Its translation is CASRQNYEQYF.

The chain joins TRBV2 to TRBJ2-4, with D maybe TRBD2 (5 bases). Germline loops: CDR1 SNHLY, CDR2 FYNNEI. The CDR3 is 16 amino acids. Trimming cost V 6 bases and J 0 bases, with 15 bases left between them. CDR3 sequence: CASRASGAVAKNIQYF. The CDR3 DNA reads TGTGCCAGCAGGGCCTCAGGAGCGGTAGCCAAAAACATTCAGTACTTC.

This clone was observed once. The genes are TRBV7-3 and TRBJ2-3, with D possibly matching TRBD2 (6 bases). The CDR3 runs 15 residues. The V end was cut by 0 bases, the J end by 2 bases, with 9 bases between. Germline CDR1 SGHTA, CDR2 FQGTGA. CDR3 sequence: CASSLTRGSTDTQYF. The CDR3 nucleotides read TGTGCCAGCAGCTTAACGCGGGGATCCACAGATACGCAGTATTTT.

For the CDR3, the DNA is TGTGCCAGCAGTTACGGCCAGATTAATTCACCCCTCCACTTT. It codes for CASSYGQINSPLHF. The V call is TRBV6-5, the J call TRBJ1-6, with D unresolved. This CDR3 is 14 amino acids long. V was pared by 2 bases and J by 6 bases, with 8 bases between. Looked up from germline, CDR1 is MNHEY and CDR2 is SVGAGI.

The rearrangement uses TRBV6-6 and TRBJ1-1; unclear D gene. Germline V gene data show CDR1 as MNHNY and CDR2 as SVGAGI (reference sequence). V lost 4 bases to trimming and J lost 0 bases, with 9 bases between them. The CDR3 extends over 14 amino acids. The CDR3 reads CASSSTSLNTEAFF. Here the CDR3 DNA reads TGTGCCAGCAGTTCCACCTCTTTGAACACTGAAGCTTTCTTT.